Below, one T cell receptor (beta chain) is given with its context. Its specificity is unknown. Clones were read by immunoSEQ multiplex PCR, and TCRdb kept only the in-frame ones, dropping some. Of roughly 84,000 clones in the sample, roughly nine tenths were seen once. CDR1 and CDR2 (germline): SGHTA, FQGTGA. The CDR3 sequence is 15 residues long. The V end was cut by 2 bases, the J end by 0 bases, with 7 bases between. These data come from a study of T cell responses to AZD1222 COVID-19 vaccine. Whole-study results and caveats: Without day 14 samples, only post-peak T cell repertoires were studied. Just a handful of AZD1222 recipients were seropositive at baseline.

This TCR derives from an adult in good health. This specimen consisted of peripheral blood, obtained on day 0 of AZD1222 vaccination. The chain uses TRBV7-3 and TRBJ2-2; D call uncertain. The CDR3 DNA is TGTGCCAGCAGCTTACATCGGGCGAACACCGGGGAGCTGTTTTTT. Encoded protein: CASSLHRANTGELFF.